The 14 T cell receptor beta chains below were found in one sample sequenced in a study of CD8 T cells in cerebrospinal fluid in Alzheimer's disease. TCRdb re-called the 10x single-cell sequencing reads and shows each CDR3 protein once, DNA omitted. The listing records about a thousand distinct CDR3 sequences. Sequencing used cerebrospinal fluid. The receptors come from a human donor with mild cognitive impairment.

This clonotype registers large by frequency. This sequence joins TRBV4-1 and TRBJ1-4; the TCRdb D gene call, TRBD1, has no DNA to confirm it. Germline lookup yields CDR1 MGHRA and CDR2 YSYEKL. CDR3 length: 16 amino acids. CDR3 region: CASSPGQGATNEKLFF.

The genes are TRBV6-5 and TRBJ1-1; with no DNA, the TCRdb D assignment of TRBD1 cannot be verified. The CDR3 runs to 14 residues. In germline, CDR1 is MNHEY, CDR2 SVGAGI. This CDR3 is CATKLGTANTEAFF.

This clonotype is deemed medium-sized by its frequency. The chain combines TRBV9 with TRBJ2-1; the D call from TCRdb, TRBD1, cannot be confirmed without DNA. The CDR3 extends over 15 amino acids. Looked up from germline, CDR1 is SGDLS and CDR2 is YYNGEE. The CDR3 sequence is CASSVAGGGTNEQFF.

In terms of frequency, this clonotype is medium-sized (0.01 to 0.1%). This rearrangement joins TRBV5-4 to TRBJ2-2. Germline CDR1 SGHNT, CDR2 YYREEE (reference sequence). CDR3 length equals 14 residues. Here the CDR3 reads CASSSMVNTGELFF.

In terms of frequency, this clonotype is medium-sized. The rearrangement uses TRBV3-1 and TRBJ2-3. Germline-derived CDR1 and CDR2 are LGHDT and YNNKEL (reference sequence). The CDR3 is made up of 13 amino acids. CDR3 protein: CASSQDLPDTQYF.

The chain uses TRBV7-2 and TRBJ1-1. This CDR3 is built from 13 residues. Germline V gene lookup returns CDR1 SGHTA and CDR2 FQGNSA. CDR3 region: CASRGGLNTEAFF.

This clonotype is called medium-sized based on its frequency. V is TRBV2 and J is TRBJ1-6; there is no DNA to check the TCRdb D call of TRBD1. From germline, CDR1 is SNHLY and CDR2 FYNNEI. The CDR3 sequence is 15 residues long. CDR3: CASRGGQARNSPLHF.

By frequency, this clonotype is large. The J gene is TRBJ1-2, the V gene TRBV6-1. CDR3 size: 16 residues. Germline CDR1 MNHNS, CDR2 SASEGT. This CDR3 is CATKLGTGLQAGGYTF.

Frequency places this clonotype as medium-sized. The V and J genes are TRBV20-1 and TRBJ1-1; the TCRdb call, TRBD1, lacks DNA for checking. This CDR3 comprises 14 residues. The germline CDR1 and CDR2 sequences are DFQATT and SNEGSKA (reference sequence). The CDR3 spells CSARKGTPRTEAFF.

The gene calls are TRBV15 and TRBJ2-1. Germline lookup yields CDR1 LNHNV and CDR2 YYDKDF (reference sequence). The CDR3 is 14 amino acids. The CDR3 protein is CATSLRTANNEQFF.

This clonotype ranks as medium-sized in terms of frequency. Here the CDR3 reads CSARDLGGGRSYEQYF. The chain is built from TRBV20-1 and TRBJ2-7; TCRdb proposes TRBD2, but this gene call is untestable without DNA. CDR1 DFQATT and CDR2 SNEGSKA come from the germline V gene (reference sequence). The CDR3 runs 16 residues.

In terms of frequency, this clonotype is medium-sized (0.01 to 0.1%). J is TRBJ2-7 and V is TRBV30; TCRdb's assignment of TRBD1 cannot be checked, as there is no DNA. The CDR3 spans 14 residues. Germline V gene lookup returns CDR1 GTSNPN and CDR2 SVGIG (reference sequence). The CDR3 here is CAWSGAGVEYEQYF.

According to its frequency, this clonotype is large (0.1 to 1%). The V and J genes are TRBV29-1 and TRBJ2-5; TCRdb gives TRBD2 as the D gene, but with no DNA this cannot be confirmed. The CDR3 runs 14 residues. The V gene's germline CDR1 is SQVTM and CDR2 ANQGSEA. The CDR3 spells CSVVGLAGKETQYF.

The V gene is TRBV28, the J gene TRBJ2-1. The germline gives CDR1 MDHEN, CDR2 SYDVKM. CDR3 length: 15 residues. This CDR3 is CASSLDIAVYNEQFF.